These 20 T cell receptor beta chains were sequenced from one sample in a study of blood T cell repertoires in COVID-19. The table came from immunoSEQ multiplex PCR; TCRdb's copy has only in-frame clones and leaves some out. The sample includes around 300,000 clones, approximately 90% of them seen just once. The material sequenced was PBMCs or T cells enriched from blood (not recorded which). These receptors were obtained from a woman aged 60-75 years in a cohort exposed to, infected with or recovered from COVID-19 (not recorded which).

V is TRBV7-9 and J is TRBJ2-7; TRBD2 agrees at 10 bases. Trimming cost V 2 bases and J 4 bases; bases outside gene matches: 8. The CDR3 sequence is 16 residues long. Germline V gives CDR1 SEHNR, CDR2 FQNEAQ (reference sequence). The DNA of the CDR3 is TGTGCCAGCAGCTTAACCATAGCGGGAGGTACTTACGAGCAGTACTTC. This encodes CASSLTIAGGTYEQYF.

The rearrangement joins TRBV28 to TRBJ2-3; 7 nucleotides line up with TRBD1. Trimming cost V 2 bases and J 2 bases; bases outside gene matches: 13. This CDR3 comprises 18 residues. Germline V gene sequence: CDR1 MDHEN, CDR2 SYDVKM. Here the CDR3 DNA reads TGTGCCAGCAGTTTAGACGCTCGGGACAGCAGACCCACAGATACGCAGTATTTT. Amino acids: CASSLDARDSRPTDTQYF. Complete variable domain (other parts from reference TRBV28 and TRBJ2-3): DVKVTQSSRYLVKRTGEKVFLECVQDMDHENMFWYRQDPGLGLRLIYFSYDVKMKEKGDIPEGYSVSREKKERFSLILESASTNQTSMYLCASSLDARDSRPTDTQYFGPGTRLTVL.

In its sample, this clone was seen once. This chain uses TRBV28 with TRBJ1-4; the match to TRBD1 covers 9 bases. The V gene end was trimmed by 6 bases and the J gene end by 4 bases; junction bases not matched to a gene: 9. The CDR3 contains 16 residues. Per the germline V gene, CDR1 is MDHEN and CDR2 is SYDVKM. The CDR3 sequence is CASRDGTGTSNEKLFF. The CDR3 region has the DNA TGTGCCAGCAGGGACGGGACAGGGACGAGTAATGAAAAACTGTTTTTT.

The chain combines TRBV24-1 with TRBJ2-2; 7 bases are shared with TRBD2. Germline CDR1 is KGHDR and CDR2 is SFDVKD. After removal of 8 bases from V and 5 bases from J, the junction contained 22 bases not matched to a gene. The CDR3 loop spans 19 amino acids. The CDR3 bases are TGTGCCACCACCCGAGAGAGTCAAAGCGGGATGGTTCTTACCGGGGAGCTGTTTTTT. This gives the protein CATTRESQSGMVLTGELFF.

This chain uses TRBV24-1 with TRBJ2-5; 7 bases match TRBD1. V shed 5 bases, J shed 1 base, and the junction held 15 bases outside the gene matches. This CDR3 spans 18 amino acids. Germline CDR1 reads KGHDR; CDR2 reads SFDVKD. CDR3 in amino acids: CATSGTGTEIYPQETQYF. As DNA, the CDR3 is TGTGCCACCAGTGGGACCGGGACAGAGATATATCCCCAAGAGACCCAGTACTTC.

This clone was recorded only once. The rearrangement uses TRBV7-3 and TRBJ2-5, with 10 nucleotides matching TRBD2. The CDR3 runs 19 residues. Germline V gene data show CDR1 as SGHTA and CDR2 as FQGTGA. The ends lost 0 bases at V and 0 bases at J; junction bases unmatched: 10. In DNA, the CDR3 is TGTGCCAGCAGCTTAACGGGGGCTAGCGGGAGCAGGTACCAAGAGACCCAGTACTTC. Protein: CASSLTGASGSRYQETQYF.

This clone was seen only once. J is TRBJ1-6 and V is TRBV7-3; D unresolved. CDR3 length: 13 residues. Germline V gene data show CDR1 as SGHTA and CDR2 as FQGTGA. V lost 5 bases and J lost 10, with 12 bases in between. Here the CDR3 reads CASSPTPGSPLHF. The CDR3 DNA is TGTGCCAGCAGCCCAACCCCGGGATCACCCCTCCACTTT.

The V call is TRBV7-2, the J call TRBJ1-3, with 9 bases that match TRBD1. CDR3 length: 15 residues. Germline assignment: CDR1 SGHTA and CDR2 FQGNSA. Trimming at V came to 5 bases and at J to 3 bases, leaving 5 bases not matched to a gene. The CDR3 nucleotides are TGTGCCAGCAGCCGTGGGGACAGGGTTGGAAACACCATATATTTT. Its protein is CASSRGDRVGNTIYF.

The chain links TRBV28 to TRBJ1-5, with 8 nucleotides matching TRBD1. J gave up 4 bases and V 6 bases, and 11 bases lay outside the gene matches. CDR3 size: 16 residues. Germline CDR1 and CDR2: MDHEN and SYDVKM. This chain's CDR3 is CASRNQGQGGNQPQHF. CDR3 DNA sequence: TGTGCCAGCAGGAACCAAGGACAGGGAGGAAATCAGCCCCAGCATTTT.

This chain uses TRBV10-1 with TRBJ2-7; D may be TRBD1 (7 bases). CDR3 length equals 17 residues. CDR1 and CDR2 from the germline V gene are WNHNN and SYGVQD (reference sequence). Trimming removed 8 bases at V and 2 bases at J, with 25 bases between. The CDR3 DNA follows: TGCGCCAGCCAGGGACAGCGGAGGACTATTTTAACCTACGAGCAGTACTTC. It is translated as CASQGQRRTILTYEQYF.

A single count supports this clone. The chain employs TRBV18 and TRBJ2-1, with D possibly matching TRBD1 (6 bases). Looked up from germline, CDR1 is KGHSH and CDR2 is LQKENI. This CDR3 is 12 amino acids long. Trimming removed 8 bases from V and 6 bases from J, with 11 bases in between. This CDR3 is CASGGQRNEQFF. The CDR3 nucleotides read TGTGCCAGCGGAGGACAGCGCAATGAGCAGTTCTTC. Based on the CDR3 plus reference TRBV18 and TRBJ2-1, the full variable domain is NAGVMQNPRHLVRRRGQEARLRCSPMKGHSHVYWYRQLPEEGLKFMVYLQKENIIDESGMPKERFSAEFPKEGPSILRIQQVVRGDSAAYFCASGGQRNEQFFGPGTRLTVL.

The chain couples TRBV5-1 to TRBJ1-4; 7 bases fit TRBD1. Looked up from germline, CDR1 is SGHRS and CDR2 is YFSETQ. The CDR3 length is 15 residues. V lost 2 bases and J lost 0; bases outside the gene matches: 1. The CDR3 DNA reads as TGCGCCAGCAGCTTTACAGGGGCAACTAATGAAAAACTGTTTTTT. Protein sequence: CASSFTGATNEKLFF.

The chain couples TRBV12-3 or TRBV12-4 to TRBJ2-7, with no clear D. The V gene lost 3 bases and the J gene lost 3 bases, with 9 bases spanning the gap. The CDR3 contains 13 residues. CDR3 residues: CASSLGEFYEQYF. The CDR3 region has the DNA TGTGCCAGCAGTTTGGGCGAATTCTACGAGCAGTACTTC.

The chain has TRBV5-6 and TRBJ1-1; maybe TRBD1 (6 bases). The CDR3 length is 14 residues. V was shortened by 2 bases and J by 3 bases, with 11 bases between the two germline ends. Germline-derived CDR1 and CDR2 are SGHDT and YYEEEE. The chain's CDR3 is CASSFLSGDTEAFF. Written as DNA, the CDR3 is TGTGCCAGCAGCTTCTTGTCAGGGGACACTGAAGCTTTCTTT.

This clone was seen only once. The V and J genes are TRBV3-1 (or the pseudogene TRBV3-2) and TRBJ2-5; TRBD1 agrees at 7 bases. Trimming removed 1 base from V and 5 bases from J; junction bases left unmatched: 7. Germline V CDR1 and CDR2: LGHDT, YNNKEL (reference sequence). This CDR3 has 15 amino acids. The CDR3 coding sequence is TGTGCCAGCAGCCAAGGTGACAGGGTCACGGAGACCCAGTACTTC. Translation: CASSQGDRVTETQYF.

J is TRBJ2-1 and V is TRBV30; 11 positions agree with TRBD2. The CDR3 sequence is 14 residues long. After removal of 4 bases from V and 9 bases from J, the junction contained 8 bases not matched to a gene. CDR1 GTSNPN and CDR2 SVGIG come from the germline V gene (reference sequence). The CDR3 coding sequence is TGTGCCTGGAATCCTCTAGCGGGAGGTAGTGAGCAGTTCTTC. This codes for CAWNPLAGGSEQFF.

The chain is built from TRBV28 and TRBJ2-7; a weak D match, TRBD1 (5 bases). Trimming removed 6 bases from V and 0 bases from J, with 15 bases in between. Germline CDR1 is MDHEN and CDR2 is SYDVKM. CDR3 length: 15 amino acids. The DNA of the CDR3 is TGTGCCAGCAGACCCCCCCAGGGCAACTCCTACGAGCAGTACTTC. Translated, it gives CASRPPQGNSYEQYF.

The chain joins TRBV2 to TRBJ2-7, with 7 bases that match TRBD2. V dropped 4 bases and J dropped 9; count of bases not matched to a gene: 15. This CDR3 region has 15 residues. Germline-derived CDR1 and CDR2 are SNHLY and FYNNEI. The CDR3 DNA reads TGTGCCAGCAGTGGCGCTAGCGGCCGCGTGGGGGGGCAGTACTTC. The encoded protein is CASSGASGRVGGQYF.

This chain connects TRBV6-5 to TRBJ1-2; no definite D call. Trimming took 5 bases from V and 4 from J, leaving 17 bases between them. CDR3 length equals 15 residues. Germline V gene data show CDR1 as MNHEY and CDR2 as SVGAGI. The CDR3 protein is CASSPTSGMLYGYTF. CDR3 DNA: TGTGCCAGCAGTCCAACCTCCGGGATGCTCTATGGCTACACCTTC.

This clone was seen more than once but under ten times. This same CDR3 is encoded by further DNA sequences in the sample. CDR3 coding DNA: TGTGCCAGCAGCGGGACTAGCGGGAGCTCCTACGAGCAGTACTTC. Protein sequence: CASSGTSGSSYEQYF. V and J are TRBV6-5 and TRBJ2-7; 14 nucleotides align to TRBD2. This CDR3 has 15 residues. CDR1 is MNHEY and CDR2 is SVGAGI in the germline V gene. The V and J ends lost 6 bases and 0 bases, in that order; junction bases with no gene match: 1.